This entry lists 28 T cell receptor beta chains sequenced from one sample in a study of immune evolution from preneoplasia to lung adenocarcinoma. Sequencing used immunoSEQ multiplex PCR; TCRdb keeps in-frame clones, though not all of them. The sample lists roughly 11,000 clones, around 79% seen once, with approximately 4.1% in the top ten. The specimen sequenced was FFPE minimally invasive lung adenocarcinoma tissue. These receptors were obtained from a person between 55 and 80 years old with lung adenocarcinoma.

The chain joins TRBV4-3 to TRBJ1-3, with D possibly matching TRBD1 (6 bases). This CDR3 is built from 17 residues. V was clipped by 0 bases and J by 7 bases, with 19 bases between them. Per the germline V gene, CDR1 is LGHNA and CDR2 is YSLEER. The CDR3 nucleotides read TGCGCCAGCAGCCAAGAATCTTCCGGGGACATGGGTAACACCATATATTTT. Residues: CASSQESSGDMGNTIYF.

As DNA, the CDR3 is TGTGCCTGGACGCGGCTGGGACAGGGGCACACTGAAGCTTTCTTT. This translates into CAWTRLGQGHTEAFF. The rearrangement uses TRBV30 and TRBJ1-1, with 10 bases identical to TRBD1. Germline V lookup: CDR1 GTSNPN, CDR2 SVGIG (reference sequence). J lost 3 bases, V lost 4 bases, and 8 bases had no gene match. The CDR3 is 15 residues long. The variable domain in full, with the rest retrieved from reference TRBV30 and TRBJ1-1, is SQTIHQWPATLVQPVGSPLSLECTVEGTSNPNLYWYRQAAGRGLQLLFYSVGIGQISSEVPQNLSASRPQDRQFILSSKKLLLSDSGFYLCAWTRLGQGHTEAFFGQGTRLTVV.

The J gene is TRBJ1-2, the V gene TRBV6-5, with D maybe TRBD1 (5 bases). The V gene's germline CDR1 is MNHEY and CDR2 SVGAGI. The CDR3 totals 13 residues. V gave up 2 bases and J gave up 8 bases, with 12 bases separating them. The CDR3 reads CASSYGGSGGYTF. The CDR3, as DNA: TGTGCCAGCAGTTACGGGGGTTCGGGAGGCTACACCTTC.

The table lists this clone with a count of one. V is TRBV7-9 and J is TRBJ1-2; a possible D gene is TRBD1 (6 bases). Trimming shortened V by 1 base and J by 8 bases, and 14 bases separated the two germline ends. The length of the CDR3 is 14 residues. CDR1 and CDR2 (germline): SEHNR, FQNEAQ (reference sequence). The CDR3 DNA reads TGTGCCAGCAGCTTAGGGGTTGGGGGCTACGGCTACACCTTC. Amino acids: CASSLGVGGYGYTF.

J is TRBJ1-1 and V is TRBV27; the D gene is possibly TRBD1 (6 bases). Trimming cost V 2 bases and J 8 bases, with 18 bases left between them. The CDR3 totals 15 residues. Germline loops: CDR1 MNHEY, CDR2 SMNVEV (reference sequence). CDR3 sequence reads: CASSLQGIGSREAFF. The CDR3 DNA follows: TGTGCCAGCAGTTTACAGGGGATAGGATCGCGAGAAGCTTTCTTT.

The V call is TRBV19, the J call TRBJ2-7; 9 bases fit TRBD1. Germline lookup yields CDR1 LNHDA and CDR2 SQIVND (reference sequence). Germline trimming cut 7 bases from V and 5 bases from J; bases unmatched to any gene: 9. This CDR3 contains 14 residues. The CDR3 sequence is CASTPGQGRNEQYF. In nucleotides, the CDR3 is TGTGCCAGTACCCCAGGACAGGGGAGGAACGAGCAGTACTTC.

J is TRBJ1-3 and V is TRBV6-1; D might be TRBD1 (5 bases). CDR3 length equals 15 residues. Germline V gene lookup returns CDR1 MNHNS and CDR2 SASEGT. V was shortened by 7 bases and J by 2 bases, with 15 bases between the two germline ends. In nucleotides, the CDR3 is TGTGCCAGCACCAAGCGCTCAGGGACTGGAAACACCATATATTTT. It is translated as CASTKRSGTGNTIYF.

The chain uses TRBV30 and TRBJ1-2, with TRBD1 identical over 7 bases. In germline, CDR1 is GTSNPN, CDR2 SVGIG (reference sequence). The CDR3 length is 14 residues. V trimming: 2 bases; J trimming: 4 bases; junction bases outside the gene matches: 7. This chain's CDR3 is CAWSYGQAGYGYTF. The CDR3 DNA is TGTGCCTGGAGTTATGGACAGGCTGGCTATGGCTACACCTTC.

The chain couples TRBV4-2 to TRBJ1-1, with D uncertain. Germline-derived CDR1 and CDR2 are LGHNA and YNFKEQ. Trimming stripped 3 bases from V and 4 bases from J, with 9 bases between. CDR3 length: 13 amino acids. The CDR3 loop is CASSQERGTEAFF. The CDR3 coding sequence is TGTGCCAGCAGCCAGGAGCGGGGCACTGAAGCTTTCTTT.

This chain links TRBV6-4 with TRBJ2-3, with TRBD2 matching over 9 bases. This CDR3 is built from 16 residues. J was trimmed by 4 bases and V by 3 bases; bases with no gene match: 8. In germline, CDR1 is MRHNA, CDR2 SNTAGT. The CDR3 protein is CASSERRTSEADTQYF. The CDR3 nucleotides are TGTGCCAGCAGTGAGAGAAGGACTAGCGAGGCAGATACGCAGTATTTT.

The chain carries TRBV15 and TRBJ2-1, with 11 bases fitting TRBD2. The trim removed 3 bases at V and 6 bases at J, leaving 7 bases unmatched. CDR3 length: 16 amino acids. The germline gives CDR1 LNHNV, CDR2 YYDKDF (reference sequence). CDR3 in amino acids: CATSSPTSGIPNEQFF. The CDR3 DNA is TGTGCCACCAGCAGTCCGACTAGCGGGATTCCCAATGAGCAGTTCTTC. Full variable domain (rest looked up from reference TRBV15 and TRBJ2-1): DAMVIQNPRYQVTQFGKPVTLSCSQTLNHNVMYWYQQKSSQAPKLLFHYYDKDFNNEADTPDNFQSRRPNTSFCFLDIRSPGLGDTAMYLCATSSPTSGIPNEQFFGPGTRLTVL.

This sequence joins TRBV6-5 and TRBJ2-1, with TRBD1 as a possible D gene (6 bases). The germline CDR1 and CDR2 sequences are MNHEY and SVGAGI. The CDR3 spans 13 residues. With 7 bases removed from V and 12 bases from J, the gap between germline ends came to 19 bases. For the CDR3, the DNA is TGTGCCAGCAAAAACAGGGATTCCTTTGGGCAGTTCTTC. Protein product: CASKNRDSFGQFF.

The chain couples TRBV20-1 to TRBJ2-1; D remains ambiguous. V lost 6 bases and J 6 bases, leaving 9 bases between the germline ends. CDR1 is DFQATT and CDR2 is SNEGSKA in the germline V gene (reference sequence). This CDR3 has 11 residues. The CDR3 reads CSAPTANEQFF. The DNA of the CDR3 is TGCAGTGCCCCTACCGCCAATGAGCAGTTCTTC.

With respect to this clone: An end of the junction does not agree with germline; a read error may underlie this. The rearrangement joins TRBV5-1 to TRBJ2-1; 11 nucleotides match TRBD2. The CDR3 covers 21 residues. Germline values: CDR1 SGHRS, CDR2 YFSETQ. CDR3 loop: CASSLRNEASGGLGSYNKQFF. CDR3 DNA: TGCGCCAGCAGCTTAAGAAATGAGGCTAGCGGGGGGTTGGGCTCCTACAATAAGCAGTTCTTC. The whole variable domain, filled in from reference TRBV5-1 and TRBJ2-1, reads KAGVTQTPRYLIKTRGQQVTLSCSPISGHRSVSWYQQTPGQGLQFLFEYFSETQRNKGNFPGRFSGRQFSNSRSEMNVSTLELGDSALYLCASSLRNEASGGLGSYNKQFFGPGTRLTVL.

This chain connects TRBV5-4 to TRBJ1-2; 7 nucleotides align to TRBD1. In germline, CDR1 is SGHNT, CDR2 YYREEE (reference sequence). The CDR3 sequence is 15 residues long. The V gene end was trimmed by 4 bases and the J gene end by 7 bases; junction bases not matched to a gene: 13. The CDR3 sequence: CASSEGQSGSAGYTF. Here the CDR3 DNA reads TGTGCCAGCAGCGAGGGACAGTCAGGTTCGGCTGGCTACACCTTC.

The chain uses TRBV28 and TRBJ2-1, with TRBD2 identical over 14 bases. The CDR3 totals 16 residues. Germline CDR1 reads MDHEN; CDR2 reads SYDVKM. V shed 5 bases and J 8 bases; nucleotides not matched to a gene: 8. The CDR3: CASSGLAGGGGDEQFF. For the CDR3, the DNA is TGTGCCAGCAGTGGACTAGCGGGAGGAGGAGGCGATGAGCAGTTCTTC.

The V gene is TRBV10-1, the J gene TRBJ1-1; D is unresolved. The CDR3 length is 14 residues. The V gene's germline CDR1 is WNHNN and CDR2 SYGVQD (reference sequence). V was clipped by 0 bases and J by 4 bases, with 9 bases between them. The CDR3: CASSESRGFTEAFF. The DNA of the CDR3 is TGCGCCAGCAGTGAGTCGCGAGGGTTCACTGAAGCTTTCTTT.

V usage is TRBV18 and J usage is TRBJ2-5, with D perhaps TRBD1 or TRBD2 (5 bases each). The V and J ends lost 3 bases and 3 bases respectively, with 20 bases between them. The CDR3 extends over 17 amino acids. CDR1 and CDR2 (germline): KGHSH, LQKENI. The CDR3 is CASSPLVSTGGKETQYF. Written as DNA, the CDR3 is TGTGCCAGCTCACCCCTTGTATCCACAGGAGGAAAAGAGACCCAGTACTTC.

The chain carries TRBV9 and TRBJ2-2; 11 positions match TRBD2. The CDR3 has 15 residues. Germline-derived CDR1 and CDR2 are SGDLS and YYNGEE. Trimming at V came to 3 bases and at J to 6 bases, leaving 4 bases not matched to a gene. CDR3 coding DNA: TGTGCCAGCAGCGCAAGACTAGCGGGGCCCGGGGAGCTGTTTTTT. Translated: CASSARLAGPGELFF.

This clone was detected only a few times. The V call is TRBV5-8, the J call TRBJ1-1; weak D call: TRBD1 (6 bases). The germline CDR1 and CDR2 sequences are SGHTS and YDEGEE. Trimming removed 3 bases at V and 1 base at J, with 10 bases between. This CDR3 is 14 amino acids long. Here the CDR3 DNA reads TGTGCCAGCAGCTCCGGACAGCCGAACACTGAAGCTTTCTTT. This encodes CASSSGQPNTEAFF.

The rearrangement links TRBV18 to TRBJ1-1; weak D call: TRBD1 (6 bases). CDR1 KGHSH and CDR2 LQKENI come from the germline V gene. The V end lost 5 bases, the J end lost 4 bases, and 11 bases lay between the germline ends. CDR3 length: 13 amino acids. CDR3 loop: CASSGGLPTEAFF. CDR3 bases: TGTGCCAGCTCAGGGGGGCTCCCCACTGAAGCTTTCTTT.

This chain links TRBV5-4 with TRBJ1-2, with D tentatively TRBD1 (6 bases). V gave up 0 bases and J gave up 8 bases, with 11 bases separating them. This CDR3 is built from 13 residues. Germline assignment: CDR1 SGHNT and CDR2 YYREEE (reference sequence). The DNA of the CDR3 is TGTGCCAGCAGCTTGGGGGGGGCTGAGGGCTACACCTTC. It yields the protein CASSLGGAEGYTF.

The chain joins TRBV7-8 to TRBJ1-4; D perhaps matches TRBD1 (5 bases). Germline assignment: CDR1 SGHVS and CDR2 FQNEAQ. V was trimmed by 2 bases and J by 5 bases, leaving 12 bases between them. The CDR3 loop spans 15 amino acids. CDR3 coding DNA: TGTGCCAGCAGCTTATTGGGGACCCTCAATGAAAAACTGTTTTTT. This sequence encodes CASSLLGTLNEKLFF.

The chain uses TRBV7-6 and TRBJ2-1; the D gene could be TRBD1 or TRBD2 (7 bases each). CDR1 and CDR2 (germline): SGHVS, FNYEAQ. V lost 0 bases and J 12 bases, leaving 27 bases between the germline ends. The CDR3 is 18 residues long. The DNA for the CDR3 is TGTGCCAGCAGCTTAGCCCCACCTGCGGGAGATCAACGACAGGGGCAGTTCTTC. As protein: CASSLAPPAGDQRQGQFF.

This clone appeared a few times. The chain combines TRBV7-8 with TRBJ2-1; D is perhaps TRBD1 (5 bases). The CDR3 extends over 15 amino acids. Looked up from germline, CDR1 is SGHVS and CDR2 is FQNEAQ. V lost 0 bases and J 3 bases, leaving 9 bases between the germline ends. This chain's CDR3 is CASSLAGVGYNEQFF. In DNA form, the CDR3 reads TGTGCCAGCAGCTTAGCAGGGGTCGGCTACAATGAGCAGTTCTTC.

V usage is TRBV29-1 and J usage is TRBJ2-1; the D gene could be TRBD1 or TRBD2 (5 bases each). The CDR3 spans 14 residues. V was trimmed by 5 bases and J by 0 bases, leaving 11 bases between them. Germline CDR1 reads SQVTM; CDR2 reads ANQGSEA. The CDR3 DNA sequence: TGCAGCGTTCCCGGGACCCCCTCCTACAATGAGCAGTTCTTC. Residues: CSVPGTPSYNEQFF.

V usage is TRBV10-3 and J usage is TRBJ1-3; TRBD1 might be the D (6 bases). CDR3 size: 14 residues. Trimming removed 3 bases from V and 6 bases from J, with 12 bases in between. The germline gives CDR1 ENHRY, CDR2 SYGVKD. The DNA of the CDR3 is TGTGCCATCAGTGAAGGCCAGGGGCTAAACACCATATATTTT. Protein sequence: CAISEGQGLNTIYF.

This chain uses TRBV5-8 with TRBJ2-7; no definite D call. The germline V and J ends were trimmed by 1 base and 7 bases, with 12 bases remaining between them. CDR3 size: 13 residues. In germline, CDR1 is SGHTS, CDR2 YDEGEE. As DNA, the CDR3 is TGTGCCAGCAGCTTGATACCCCTTTTTGAGCAGTACTTC. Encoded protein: CASSLIPLFEQYF.